The 32 T cell receptor beta chains listed next were all sequenced from one sample in a study of T-cell reconstitution after alpha-beta-depleted transplantation in children. The TCRbeta library was prepared with unique molecular identifiers. TCRdb itself ran the PCR reads through MiXCR, one entry per CDR3 protein. The top ten clones hold 30% to 45% of a sample with 500,000 to 600,000 distinct CDR3 sequences, about a quarter of them seen once. Material: PBMCs, obtained before TCRalphabeta/CD19-depleted stem cell transplant. The receptors come from a boy younger than two with Wiskott-Aldrich syndrome, due to receive a stem cell transplant.

This clonotype was detected only once. V usage is TRBV20-1 and J usage is TRBJ2-1; 9 bases line up with TRBD1. The CDR3 contains 16 residues. Looked up from germline, CDR1 is DFQATT and CDR2 is SNEGSKA (reference sequence). With V trimmed by 1 base and J by 8 bases, 12 bases remained unmatched. In DNA form, the CDR3 reads TGCAGTGCTAGAGGATACCGGGACAGGGCGTTATATGAGCAGTTCTTC. This encodes CSARGYRDRALYEQFF.

A few counts support this clonotype. The genes are TRBV25-1 and TRBJ2-7; D is unresolved. V was trimmed by 2 bases and J by 4 bases, leaving 15 bases between them. The germline gives CDR1 MGHDK, CDR2 SYGVNS. The CDR3 extends over 15 amino acids. The CDR3 here is CASSEAIVGRYEQYF. CDR3 nucleotides: TGTGCCAGCAGTGAAGCGATAGTGGGAAGGTACGAGCAGTACTTC.

Worth noting for this clonotype: At one boundary the junction diverges from the germline segment, which might be a read error. The chain links TRBV7-6 to TRBJ2-7; maybe TRBD1 (6 bases). This CDR3 is 14 amino acids long. CDR1 SGHVS and CDR2 FNYEAQ come from the germline V gene. This chain's CDR3 is CATSFRQASYEQYF. Here the CDR3 DNA reads TGTGCCACCAGCTTTAGACAGGCCAGCTACGAGCAGTACTTC.

This clonotype showed up just a few times. The gene calls are TRBV10-3 and TRBJ2-5, with a weak D call TRBD1 (5 bases). Germline V CDR1 and CDR2: ENHRY, SYGVKD. V lost 5 bases, J lost 1 base, and 8 bases lay in between. CDR3 length: 13 residues. This chain's CDR3 is CAISTTAQETQYF. The CDR3 nucleotides are TGTGCCATCAGTACGACAGCCCAAGAGACCCAGTACTTC.

The chain uses TRBV27 and TRBJ2-7, with 8 bases identical to TRBD2. CDR1 and CDR2 from the germline V gene are MNHEY and SMNVEV (reference sequence). The CDR3 consists of 13 residues. The junction had 4 bases not matched to a gene; V was cut back by 6 bases and J by 3 bases. In DNA, the CDR3 is TGTGCCAGCAGAGCAAGCGGGGGCTACGAGCAGTACTTC. Translated: CASRASGGYEQYF.

This clonotype has only a few counts. This CDR3 reads CASRPSTGNGYTF. The CDR3 nucleotides are TGTGCCAGCAGACCTTCGACAGGGAATGGCTACACCTTC. The chain recombines TRBV11-2 with TRBJ1-2; 7 nucleotides match TRBD1. V was pared by 6 bases and J by 6 bases, with 7 bases of the junction left unmatched. The germline gives CDR1 SGHAT, CDR2 FQNNGV. This CDR3 contains 13 residues.

The gene calls are TRBV20-1 and TRBJ2-1; 11 positions agree with TRBD2. This CDR3 comprises 15 residues. V gave up 3 bases and J gave up 0 bases; unmatched junction bases: 1. From germline, CDR1 is DFQATT and CDR2 SNEGSKA (reference sequence). The CDR3: CSASTSGSSYNEQFF. In DNA, the CDR3 is TGCAGTGCTAGTACTAGCGGGAGCTCCTACAATGAGCAGTTCTTC.

The CDR3 DNA follows: TGTGCCAGCAGTGAGCGGGCTCTACTATCCTACGAGCAGTACTTC. This codes for CASSERALLSYEQYF. The V call is TRBV6-1, the J call TRBJ2-7, with a weak D call TRBD2 (5 bases). In germline, CDR1 is MNHNS, CDR2 SASEGT. Trimming shortened V by 3 bases and J by 1 base, and 13 bases separated the two germline ends. This CDR3 has 15 amino acids.

This clonotype was found a few times. The chain uses TRBV30 and TRBJ1-6, with TRBD1 identical over 8 bases. CDR3 length equals 15 residues. V lost 2 bases to trimming and J lost 6 bases; unmatched junction nucleotides: 6. Germline V gives CDR1 GTSNPN, CDR2 SVGIG (reference sequence). The CDR3 DNA is TGTGCCTGGAGTTCCCACAGGGGGTTTAATTCACCCCTCCACTTT. Protein sequence: CAWSSHRGFNSPLHF.

This clonotype was seen many times. J is TRBJ2-1 and V is TRBV29-1; possible D gene TRBD2, 6 bases. Germline V gene data show CDR1 as SQVTM and CDR2 as ANQGSEA. V dropped 7 bases and J dropped 7 bases, with 20 bases sitting between them. The CDR3 is 14 amino acids. The CDR3 region is CSGSGGGSRNEQFF. The CDR3 coding sequence is TGCAGCGGGAGTGGGGGAGGTTCGCGGAATGAGCAGTTCTTC.

The rearrangement links TRBV9 to TRBJ2-1; no clear D gene. The CDR3 consists of 13 residues. The V gene's germline CDR1 is SGDLS and CDR2 YYNGEE. Deletions cut 0 bases from V and 3 bases from J, with 4 bases between. The DNA for the CDR3 is TGTGCCAGCAGCGTAGAGAACTACAATGAGCAGTTCTTC. Protein product: CASSVENYNEQFF.

V and J are TRBV12-3 or TRBV12-4 and TRBJ2-3; no reliable D call. Trimming pared 3 bases from V and 4 bases from J, leaving 5 bases between. This CDR3 has 12 residues. CDR3 loop: CASSFNADTQYF. The CDR3 region has the DNA TGTGCCAGCAGTTTTAATGCAGATACGCAGTATTTT.

The V call is TRBV7-9, the J call TRBJ2-2, with D maybe TRBD2 (7 bases). The germline V and J ends were trimmed by 5 bases and 4 bases, with 17 bases remaining between them. The germline V gene has CDR1 SEHNR and CDR2 FQNEAQ (reference sequence). The CDR3 totals 16 residues. The CDR3 bases are TGTGCCAGCAGCCCCCGGGGGGCCGGCTCCACCGGGGAGCTGTTTTTT. This codes for CASSPRGAGSTGELFF.

This sequence joins TRBV4-2 and TRBJ2-3; 9 bases agree with TRBD2. This CDR3 spans 16 amino acids. J lost 4 bases, V lost 5 bases, and 10 bases had no gene match. Germline CDR1 is LGHNA and CDR2 is YNFKEQ. The CDR3 protein is CASSFHSGRSPDTQYF. The CDR3 nucleotides read TGTGCCAGCAGCTTCCATAGCGGGAGAAGCCCAGATACGCAGTATTTT.

This clonotype was seen more than once but under ten times. Germline and junction disagree at one end, which may indicate a read error. The rearrangement links TRBV5-1 to TRBJ1-1; TRBD1 matches at 8 bases. The CDR3 consists of 14 residues. Germline V gene lookup returns CDR1 SGHRS and CDR2 YFSETQ. In DNA, the CDR3 is TGTGCCAGCAGCCTGGACAGGGTAGGAACTGAAGCTTTCTTT. This sequence encodes CASSLDRVGTEAFF.

In this sample, this clonotype turned up a few times. A read error may produce the germline difference seen at one junction end. The J gene is TRBJ2-7, the V gene TRBV5-1; no reliable D call. The CDR3 is 14 residues long. The V gene's germline CDR1 is SGHRS and CDR2 YFSETQ. CDR3 sequence: CASSLGGRTYEQYF. CDR3 in DNA: TGTGCCAGCAGCTTAGGTGGCAGAACCTACGAGCAGTACTTC.

This clonotype appeared a few times. J is TRBJ2-1 and V is TRBV10-3; D perhaps matches TRBD2 (5 bases). From germline, CDR1 is ENHRY and CDR2 SYGVKD. The CDR3 runs 16 residues. V lost 0 bases and J 9 bases, leaving 18 bases between the germline ends. CDR3 protein: CAISESKFPRALEQFF. As DNA, the CDR3 is TGTGCCATCAGTGAGTCGAAGTTTCCGAGGGCACTTGAGCAGTTCTTC.

This chain uses TRBV6-5 with TRBJ2-2; D gene unclear. V shed 6 bases and J shed 9 bases, with 14 bases lying between them. CDR1 and CDR2 from the germline V gene are MNHEY and SVGAGI. This CDR3 has 13 residues. The CDR3 sequence is CASRLGITRELFF. In DNA form, the CDR3 reads TGTGCCAGCAGATTAGGAATTACCAGGGAGCTGTTTTTT.

This clonotype was counted only a few times. The rearrangement links TRBV19 to TRBJ1-5; D is uncertain. The CDR3 length is 14 residues. Deletions cut 3 bases from V and 0 bases from J, with 6 bases between. Germline V gene lookup returns CDR1 LNHDA and CDR2 SQIVND (reference sequence). The CDR3 sequence is CASSIPISNQPQHF. Here the CDR3 DNA reads TGTGCCAGTAGTATCCCCATTAGCAATCAGCCCCAGCATTTT.

V is TRBV14 and J is TRBJ2-7, with D perhaps matching TRBD1 or TRBD2 (6 bases each). This CDR3 is built from 16 residues. Germline CDR1 reads SGHDN; CDR2 reads FVKESK. The V gene lost 4 bases and the J gene lost 1 base, with 17 bases spanning the gap. The CDR3 loop is CASSPGRGHLSYEQYF. DNA for the CDR3: TGTGCCAGCAGCCCCGGGCGGGGACATCTTTCCTACGAGCAGTACTTC. Drawing the rest from reference TRBV14 and TRBJ2-7, the complete variable domain is EAGVTQFPSHSVIEKGQTVTLRCDPISGHDNLYWYRRVMGKEIKFLLHFVKESKQDESGMPNNRFLAERTGGTYSTLKVQPAELEDSGVYFCASSPGRGHLSYEQYFGPGTRLTVT.

The gene calls are TRBV28 and TRBJ2-5; D may be TRBD2 (6 bases). CDR1 MDHEN and CDR2 SYDVKM come from the germline V gene. The CDR3 is made up of 14 amino acids. Trimming shortened V by 6 bases and J by 2 bases, and 13 bases separated the two germline ends. In nucleotides, the CDR3 is TGTGCCAGCAGGCCGGGGAGGACTCAAGAGACCCAGTACTTC. The encoded protein is CASRPGRTQETQYF.

This clonotype was detected only a few times. The chain uses TRBV9 and TRBJ1-2; D possibly corresponds to TRBD1 (6 bases). The CDR3 contains 17 residues. The germline gives CDR1 SGDLS, CDR2 YYNGEE. The V and J ends lost 0 bases and 7 bases respectively, with 22 bases between them. CDR3 loop: CASSVVVGRQESGGYTF. CDR3 DNA sequence: TGTGCCAGCAGCGTAGTCGTTGGTCGACAGGAGTCTGGTGGCTACACCTTC.

J is TRBJ2-7 and V is TRBV20-1, with D possibly being TRBD2 (7 bases). Germline V gives CDR1 DFQATT, CDR2 SNEGSKA (reference sequence). The length of the CDR3 is 12 residues. The CDR3 sequence is CAIGGGTHEQYF. In DNA form, the CDR3 reads TGCGCCATTGGGGGAGGGACACACGAGCAGTACTTC.

The chain employs TRBV3-1 and TRBJ2-1; 10 nucleotides align to TRBD2. The germline CDR1 and CDR2 sequences are LGHDT and YNNKEL (reference sequence). Trimming removed 0 bases from V and 7 bases from J; junction bases left unmatched: 3. The CDR3 covers 15 residues. CDR3 in amino acids: CASSQDSSGSNEQFF. Written as DNA, the CDR3 is TGTGCCAGCAGCCAAGATTCTAGCGGGAGTAATGAGCAGTTCTTC.

This clonotype was picked up many times. The CDR3 coding sequence is TGCGCCAGCAGCTTGAGCGTCACCGGGGAGCTGTTTTTT. It translates to CASSLSVTGELFF. This chain links TRBV5-1 with TRBJ2-2; D is undetermined. This CDR3 is built from 13 residues. Per germline, CDR1 SGHRS and CDR2 YFSETQ. Trimming left V 1 base short and J 4 bases short, with 5 bases between.

This clonotype appeared many times. The chain joins TRBV28 to TRBJ2-5; 10 positions agree with TRBD1. V was pared by 2 bases and J by 5 bases, with 8 bases of the junction left unmatched. Germline values: CDR1 MDHEN, CDR2 SYDVKM. CDR3 length equals 16 residues. In DNA, the CDR3 is TGTGCCAGCAGTTTAAGGGACAGGGGAATTGGTGAGACCCAGTACTTC. Translation gives CASSLRDRGIGETQYF. The variable domain in full, with the rest retrieved from reference TRBV28 and TRBJ2-5, is DVKVTQSSRYLVKRTGEKVFLECVQDMDHENMFWYRQDPGLGLRLIYFSYDVKMKEKGDIPEGYSVSREKKERFSLILESASTNQTSMYLCASSLRDRGIGETQYFGPGTRLLVL.

The rearrangement joins TRBV3-1 to TRBJ2-1, with 9 bases fitting TRBD1. The CDR3 consists of 15 residues. The germline gives CDR1 LGHDT, CDR2 YNNKEL (reference sequence). The junction had 7 bases not matched to a gene; V was cut back by 1 base and J by 9 bases. Written as DNA, the CDR3 is TGTGCCAGCAGCCAAGCATGGGACAGGGTGGTTGAGCAGTTCTTC. It is translated as CASSQAWDRVVEQFF.

The chain employs TRBV5-6 and TRBJ1-2; 10 bases are a match to TRBD1. The CDR3 spans 14 residues. Trimming removed 4 bases from V and 4 bases from J; junction bases left unmatched: 4. CDR1 is SGHDT, CDR2 YYEEEE, per germline. The CDR3, as DNA: TGTGCCAGCAGCCGACAGGGGGCCGTCTATGGCTACACCTTC. This encodes CASSRQGAVYGYTF.

This clonotype has only one observation. V gene TRBV20-1 combines with J gene TRBJ1-2, with D unclear. V lost 0 bases to trimming and J lost 4 bases, with 12 bases between them. CDR3 length: 14 amino acids. Germline V gene lookup returns CDR1 DFQATT and CDR2 SNEGSKA (reference sequence). This CDR3 is CSARDRGKFYGYTF. CDR3 nucleotide sequence: TGCAGTGCTAGAGATCGGGGTAAATTCTATGGCTACACCTTC.

This sequence joins TRBV20-1 and TRBJ2-1; TRBD1 matches at 9 bases. CDR1 is DFQATT and CDR2 is SNEGSKA in the germline V gene (reference sequence). The trim removed 0 bases at V and 5 bases at J, leaving 5 bases unmatched. This CDR3 region has 15 residues. This CDR3 reads CSARDPGQGNNEQFF. The CDR3 nucleotides read TGCAGTGCTAGAGATCCGGGACAGGGTAACAATGAGCAGTTCTTC.

This clonotype occurred a few times. J is TRBJ1-1 and V is TRBV5-1; 7 nucleotides agree with TRBD1. The CDR3 is 15 amino acids. Looked up from germline, CDR1 is SGHRS and CDR2 is YFSETQ. V dropped 0 bases and J dropped 5; count of bases not matched to a gene: 7. CDR3 nucleotide sequence: TGCGCCAGCAGCTTGGTTGTCCAGGGGGGAACTGAAGCTTTCTTT. Its protein is CASSLVVQGGTEAFF.

This clonotype was counted between two and nine times. J is TRBJ2-5 and V is TRBV20-1; D possibly uses TRBD1 or TRBD2 (7 bases each). There are 15 residues in the CDR3. V was clipped by 2 bases and J by 5 bases, with 18 bases between them. The germline gives CDR1 DFQATT, CDR2 SNEGSKA (reference sequence). In nucleotides, the CDR3 is TGCAGTGCTAGATTACAGGGGAGGGCTCGGGAGACCCAGTACTTC. Translating gives CSARLQGRARETQYF.